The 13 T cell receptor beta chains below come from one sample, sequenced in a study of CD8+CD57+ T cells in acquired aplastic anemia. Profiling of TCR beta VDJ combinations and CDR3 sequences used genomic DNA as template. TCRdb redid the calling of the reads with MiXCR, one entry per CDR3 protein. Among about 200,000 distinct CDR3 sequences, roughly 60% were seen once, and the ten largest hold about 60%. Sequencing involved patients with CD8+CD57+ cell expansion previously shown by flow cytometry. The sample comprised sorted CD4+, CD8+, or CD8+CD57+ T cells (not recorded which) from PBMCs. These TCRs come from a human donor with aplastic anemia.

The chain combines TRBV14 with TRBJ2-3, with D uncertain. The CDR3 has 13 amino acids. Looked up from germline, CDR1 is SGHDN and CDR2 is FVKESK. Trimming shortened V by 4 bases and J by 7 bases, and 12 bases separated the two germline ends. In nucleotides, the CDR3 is TGTGCCAGCAGCCTTAGGTACCCCTATACGCAGTATTTT. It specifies CASSLRYPYTQYF.

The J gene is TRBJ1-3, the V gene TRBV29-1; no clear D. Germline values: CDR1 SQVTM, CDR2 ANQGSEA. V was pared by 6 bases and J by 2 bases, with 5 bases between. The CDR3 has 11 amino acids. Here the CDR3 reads CSVAPGNTIYF. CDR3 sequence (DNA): TGCAGCGTCGCCCCTGGAAACACCATATATTTT.

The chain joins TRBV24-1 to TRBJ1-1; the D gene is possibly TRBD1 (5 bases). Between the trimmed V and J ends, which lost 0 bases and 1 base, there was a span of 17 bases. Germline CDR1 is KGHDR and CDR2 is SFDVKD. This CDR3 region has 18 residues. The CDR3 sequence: CATSDLSGTGEKNTEAFF. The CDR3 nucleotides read TGTGCCACCAGTGATTTGTCTGGCACAGGCGAGAAGAACACTGAAGCTTTCTTT.

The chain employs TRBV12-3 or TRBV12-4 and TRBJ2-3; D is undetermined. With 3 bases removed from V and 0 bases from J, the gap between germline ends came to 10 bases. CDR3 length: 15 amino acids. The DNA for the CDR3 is TGTGCCAGCAGTTTTTCAGGTTTTAGCACAGATACGCAGTATTTT. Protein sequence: CASSFSGFSTDTQYF.

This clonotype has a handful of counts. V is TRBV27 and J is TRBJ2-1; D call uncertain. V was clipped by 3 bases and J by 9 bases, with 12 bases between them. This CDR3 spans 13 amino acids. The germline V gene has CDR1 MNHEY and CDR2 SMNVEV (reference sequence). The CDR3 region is CASSFGQPGEQFF. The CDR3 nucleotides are TGTGCCAGCAGTTTCGGGCAACCAGGTGAGCAGTTCTTC.

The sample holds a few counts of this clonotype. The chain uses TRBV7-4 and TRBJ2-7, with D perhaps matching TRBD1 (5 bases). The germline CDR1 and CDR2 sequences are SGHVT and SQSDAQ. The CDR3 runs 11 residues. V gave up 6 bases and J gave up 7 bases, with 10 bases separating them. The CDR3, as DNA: TGTGCCAGCAGTGGCTCAGGGGAGCAGTACTTC. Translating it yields CASSGSGEQYF.

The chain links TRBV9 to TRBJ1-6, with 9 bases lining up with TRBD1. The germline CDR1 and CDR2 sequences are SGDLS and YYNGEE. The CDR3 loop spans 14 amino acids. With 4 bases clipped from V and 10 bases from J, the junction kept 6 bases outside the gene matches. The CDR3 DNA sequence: TGTGCCAGCAGCCAGGGACAGGGTAACTCACCCCTCCACTTT. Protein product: CASSQGQGNSPLHF. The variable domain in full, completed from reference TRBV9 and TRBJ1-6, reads DSGVTQTPKHLITATGQRVTLRCSPRSGDLSVYWYQQSLDQGLQFLIQYYNGEERAKGNILERFSAQQFPDLHSELNLSSLELGDSALYFCASSQGQGNSPLHFGNGTRLTVT.

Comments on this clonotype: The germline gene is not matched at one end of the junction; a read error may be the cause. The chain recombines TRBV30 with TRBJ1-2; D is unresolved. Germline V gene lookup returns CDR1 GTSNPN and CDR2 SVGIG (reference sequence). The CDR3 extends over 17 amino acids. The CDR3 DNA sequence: TGTGACTGGAGTTCAGACGTGTGCTCTTCCGATCTCTATGGCTACACCTTC. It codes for CDWSSDVCSSDLYGYTF.

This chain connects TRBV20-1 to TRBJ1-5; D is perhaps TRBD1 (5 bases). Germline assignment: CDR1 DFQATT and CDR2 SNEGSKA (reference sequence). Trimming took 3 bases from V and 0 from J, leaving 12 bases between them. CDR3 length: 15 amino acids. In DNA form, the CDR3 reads TGCAGTGCTAGGTCGGCAGGGATTAGCAATCAGCCCCAGCATTTT. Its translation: CSARSAGISNQPQHF.

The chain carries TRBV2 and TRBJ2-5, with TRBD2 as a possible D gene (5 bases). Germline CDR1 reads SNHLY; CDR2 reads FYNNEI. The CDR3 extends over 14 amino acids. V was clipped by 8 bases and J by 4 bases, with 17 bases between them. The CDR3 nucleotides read TGTGCCAGCCTGAAAATGGGGAGCGGAGAGACCCAGTACTTC. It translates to CASLKMGSGETQYF.

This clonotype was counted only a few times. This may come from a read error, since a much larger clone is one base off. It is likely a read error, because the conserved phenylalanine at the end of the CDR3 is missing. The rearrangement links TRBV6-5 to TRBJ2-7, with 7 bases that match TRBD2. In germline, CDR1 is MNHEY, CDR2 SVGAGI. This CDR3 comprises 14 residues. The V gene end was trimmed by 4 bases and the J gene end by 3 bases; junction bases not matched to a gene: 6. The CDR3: CASSSSGVIYEQYL. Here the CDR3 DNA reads TGTGCCAGCAGTTCCAGCGGGGTTATCTACGAGCAGTACCTC.

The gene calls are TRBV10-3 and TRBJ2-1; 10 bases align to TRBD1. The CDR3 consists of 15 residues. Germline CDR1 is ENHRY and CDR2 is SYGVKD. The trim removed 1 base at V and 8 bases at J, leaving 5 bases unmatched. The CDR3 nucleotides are TGTGCCATCAGTGAGTTCGGACAGGGGGAGGATGAGCAGTTCTTC. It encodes CAISEFGQGEDEQFF.

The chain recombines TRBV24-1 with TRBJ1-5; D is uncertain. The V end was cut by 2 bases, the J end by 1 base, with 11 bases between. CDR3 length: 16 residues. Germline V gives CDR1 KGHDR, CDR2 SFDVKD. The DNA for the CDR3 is TGTGCCACCAGTGATTCGCGAGGTACGAGCAATCAGCCCCAGCATTTT. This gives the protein CATSDSRGTSNQPQHF.